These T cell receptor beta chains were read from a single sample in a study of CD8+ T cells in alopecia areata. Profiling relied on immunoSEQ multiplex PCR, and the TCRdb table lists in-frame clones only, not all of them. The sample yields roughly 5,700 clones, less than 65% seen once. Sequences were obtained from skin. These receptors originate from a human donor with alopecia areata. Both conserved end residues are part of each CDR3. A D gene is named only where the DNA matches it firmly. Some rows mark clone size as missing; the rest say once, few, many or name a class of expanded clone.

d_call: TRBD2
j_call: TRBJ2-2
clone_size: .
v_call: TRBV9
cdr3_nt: TGTGCCAGCAGCACACAGCGGGGGGGCCCCGGGGAGCTGTTTTTT
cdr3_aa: CASSTQRGGPGELFF

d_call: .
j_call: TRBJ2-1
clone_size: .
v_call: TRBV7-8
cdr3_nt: TGTGCCAGCAGCCCCGTGGATAGCGGATACAATGAGCAGTTCTTC
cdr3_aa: CASSPVDSGYNEQFF

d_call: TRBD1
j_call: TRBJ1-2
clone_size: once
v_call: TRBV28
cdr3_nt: TGTGCCAGCAGGTGGGACAGGGTCTATGGCTACACCTTC
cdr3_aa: CASRWDRVYGYTF

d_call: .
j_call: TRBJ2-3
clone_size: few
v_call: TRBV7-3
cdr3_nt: TGTGCCAGCAGCTACTCCTCACGCACAGATACGCAGTATTTT
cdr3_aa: CASSYSSRTDTQYF

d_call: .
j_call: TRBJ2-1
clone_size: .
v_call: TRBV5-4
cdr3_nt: TGTGCCAGCAGCTTAGGGACCCCGGAGTGGGGGCAGTTCTTC
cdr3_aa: CASSLGTPEWGQFF

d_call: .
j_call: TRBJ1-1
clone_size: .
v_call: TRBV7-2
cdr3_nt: TGTGCCAGCAGTCAAAGGGTAGGTTGGGATAACACTGAAGCTTTCTTT
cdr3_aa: CASSQRVGWDNTEAFF

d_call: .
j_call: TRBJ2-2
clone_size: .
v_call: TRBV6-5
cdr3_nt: TGTGCCAGCAGTGCCGACAGGAGGGCGGCTCGGGAGCTGTTTTTT
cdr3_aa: CASSADRRAARELFF

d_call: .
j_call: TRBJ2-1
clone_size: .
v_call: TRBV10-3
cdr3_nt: TGTGCCATCAGTGAGTCCCCCTACAATGAGCAGTTCTTC
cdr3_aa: CAISESPYNEQFF

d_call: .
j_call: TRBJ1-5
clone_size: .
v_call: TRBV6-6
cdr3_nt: TGTGCCAGCAGTCAAACGACAGGGCCCCAGCATTTT
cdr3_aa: CASSQTTGPQHF

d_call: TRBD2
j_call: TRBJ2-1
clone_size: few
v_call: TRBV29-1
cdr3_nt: TGCAGCGTTGCAAGCGGGAGTCTCAATGAGCAGTTCTTC
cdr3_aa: CSVASGSLNEQFF

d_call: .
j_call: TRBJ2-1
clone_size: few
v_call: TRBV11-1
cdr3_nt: TGTGCCAGCAGCACGGGCCATTACAATGAGCAGTTCTTC
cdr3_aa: CASSTGHYNEQFF

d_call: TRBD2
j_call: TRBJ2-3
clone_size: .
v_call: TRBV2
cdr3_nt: TGTGCCAGCAGTGATCTAGCGGGAGGCACAGATACGCAGTATTTT
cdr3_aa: CASSDLAGGTDTQYF

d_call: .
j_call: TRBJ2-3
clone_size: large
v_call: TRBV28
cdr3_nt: TGTGCCAGCAGTTTATCTGGGAGTACTGATACGCAGTATTTT
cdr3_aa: CASSLSGSTDTQYF

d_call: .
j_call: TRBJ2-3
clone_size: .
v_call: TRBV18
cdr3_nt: TGTGCCAGCTCACCACAGAGTCGAGATACGCAGTATTTT
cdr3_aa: CASSPQSRDTQYF

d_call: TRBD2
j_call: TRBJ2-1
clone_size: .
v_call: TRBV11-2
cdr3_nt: TGTGCCAGCAGCTTAGAGTCAGCGGGGGGGTTTGTCCATGAGCAGTTCTTC
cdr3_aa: CASSLESAGGFVHEQFF

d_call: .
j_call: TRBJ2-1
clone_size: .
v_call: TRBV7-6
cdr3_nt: TGTGCCAGCAGCCCGAACGCCCCGACATCCTACAATGAGCAGTTCTTC
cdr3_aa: CASSPNAPTSYNEQFF

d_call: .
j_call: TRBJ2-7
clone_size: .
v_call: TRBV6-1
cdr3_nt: TGTGCCAGCACCTTGGCAGGCCTCGAGCAGTACTTC
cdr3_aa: CASTLAGLEQYF

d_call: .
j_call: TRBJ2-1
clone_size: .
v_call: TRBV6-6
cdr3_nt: TGTGCCAGCACCGGTGGACAGTCCGGGTTTGAGCAGTTCTTC
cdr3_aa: CASTGGQSGFEQFF

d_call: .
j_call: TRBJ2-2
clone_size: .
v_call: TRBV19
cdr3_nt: TGTGCCATTTCGGAGGCCGCGAACACCGGGGAGCTGTTTTTT
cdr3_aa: CAISEAANTGELFF

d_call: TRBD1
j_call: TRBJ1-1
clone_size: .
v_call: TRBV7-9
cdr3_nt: TGTGCCAGCAGCTTAACAGGGGAGGTGAACACTGAAGCTTTCTTT
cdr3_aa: CASSLTGEVNTEAFF

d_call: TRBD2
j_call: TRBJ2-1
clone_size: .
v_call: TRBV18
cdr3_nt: TGTGCCAGCTCACCAGGACTAGGCGGGAACTACAATGAGCAGTTCTTC
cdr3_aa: CASSPGLGGNYNEQFF

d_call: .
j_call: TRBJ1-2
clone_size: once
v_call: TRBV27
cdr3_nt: TGTGCCAGCAGTTTATCTGGAGGGGACTATGGCTACACCTTC
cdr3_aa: CASSLSGGDYGYTF

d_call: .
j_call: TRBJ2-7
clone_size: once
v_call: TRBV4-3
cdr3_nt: TGCGCCAGCAGCCAGAGATCGGACGCAACCTACGAGCAGTACTTC
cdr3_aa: CASSQRSDATYEQYF

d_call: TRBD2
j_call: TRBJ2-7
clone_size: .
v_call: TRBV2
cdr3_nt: TGTGCCAGCAGATTACTAGCGGGGGTGTACGAGCAGTACTTC
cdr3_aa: CASRLLAGVYEQYF

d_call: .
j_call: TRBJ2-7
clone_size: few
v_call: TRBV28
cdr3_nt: TGTGCCACTAAGAGGCGGACTAACTACGAGCAGTACTTC
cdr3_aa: CATKRRTNYEQYF

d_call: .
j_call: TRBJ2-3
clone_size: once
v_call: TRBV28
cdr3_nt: TGTGCCAGCAGTTCGGGACAGCGGGCCCGTGATACGCAGTATTTT
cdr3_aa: CASSSGQRARDTQYF

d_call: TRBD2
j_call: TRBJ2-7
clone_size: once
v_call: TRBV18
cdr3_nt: TGTGCCAGCTCACCACCTCCCTCCCGACTAGCGGGAGGGTCGGGGCAGTACTTC
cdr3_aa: CASSPPPSRLAGGSGQYF

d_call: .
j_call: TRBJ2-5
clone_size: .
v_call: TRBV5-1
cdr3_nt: TGCGCCAGCAGCTTGGGCACCGGCAGGGCCTCAAGGGAGACCCAGTACTTC
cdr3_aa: CASSLGTGRASRETQYF

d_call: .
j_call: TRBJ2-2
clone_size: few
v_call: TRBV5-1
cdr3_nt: TGCGCCAGCAGCTTGGGATACACCACCGGGGAGCTGTTTTTT
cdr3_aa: CASSLGYTTGELFF

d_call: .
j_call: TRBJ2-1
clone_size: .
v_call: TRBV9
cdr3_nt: TGTGCCAGCAGCGCTCAGGGGAACGGCAATGAGCAGTTCTTC
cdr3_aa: CASSAQGNGNEQFF

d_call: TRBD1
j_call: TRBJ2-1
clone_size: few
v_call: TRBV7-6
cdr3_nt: TGTGCCAGCAGCCGGGACAGTTCCTCCTACAATGAGCAGTTCTTC
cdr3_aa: CASSRDSSSYNEQFF

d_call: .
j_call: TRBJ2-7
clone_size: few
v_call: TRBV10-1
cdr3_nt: TGCGCCAGCAGTGACCACAGGGACTCCTACGAGCAGTACTTC
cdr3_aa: CASSDHRDSYEQYF

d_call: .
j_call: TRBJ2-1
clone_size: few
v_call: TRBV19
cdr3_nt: TGTGCCACCCTTTCTTTGGGCCAGGGCAAGGCCAATGAGCAGTTCTTC
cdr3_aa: CATLSLGQGKANEQFF

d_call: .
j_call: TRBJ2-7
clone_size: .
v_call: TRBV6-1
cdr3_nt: TGTGCCAGCAGTGAAGAGGGACCGACCTACGAGCAGTACTTC
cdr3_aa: CASSEEGPTYEQYF

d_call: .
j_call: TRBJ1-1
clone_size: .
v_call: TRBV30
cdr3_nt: TGTGCCTGGAATTCCAAAATGAACACTGAAGCTTTCTTT
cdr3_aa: CAWNSKMNTEAFF

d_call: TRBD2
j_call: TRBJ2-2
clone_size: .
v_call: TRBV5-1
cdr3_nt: TGCGCCAGCAGCCCCGCCGGGGGGACGGTCGGGGAGCTGTTTTTT
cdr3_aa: CASSPAGGTVGELFF

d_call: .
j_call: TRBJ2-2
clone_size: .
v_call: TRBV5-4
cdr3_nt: TGTGCCAGCAGGCATAACAGGGCCCCCGGGGAGCTGTTTTTT
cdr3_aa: CASRHNRAPGELFF

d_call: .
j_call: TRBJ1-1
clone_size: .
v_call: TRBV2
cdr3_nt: TGTGCCAGCAGTGTCCTGGGGGACCGGTCCACTGAAGCTTTCTTT
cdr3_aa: CASSVLGDRSTEAFF

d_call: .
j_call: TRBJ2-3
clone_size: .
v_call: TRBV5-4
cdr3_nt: TGTGCCAGCACTGACGAGATCAAGGCAGATACGCAGTATTTT
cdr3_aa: CASTDEIKADTQYF

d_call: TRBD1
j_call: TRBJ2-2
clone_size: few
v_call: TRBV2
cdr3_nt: TGTGCCAGCAGTGTTTGGGATGGGGCAGGGGGCGTTGTGGACACCGGGGAGCTGTTTTTT
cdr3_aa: CASSVWDGAGGVVDTGELFF

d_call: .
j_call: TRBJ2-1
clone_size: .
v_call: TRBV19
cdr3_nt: TGTGCCAGTAGTCAAACCCTAGAAACCTACAATGAGCAGTTCTTC
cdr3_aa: CASSQTLETYNEQFF

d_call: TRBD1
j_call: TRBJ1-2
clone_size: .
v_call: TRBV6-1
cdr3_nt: TGTGCCAGCAGCACAGGGACAGGGGGAAACTATGGCTACACCTTC
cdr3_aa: CASSTGTGGNYGYTF